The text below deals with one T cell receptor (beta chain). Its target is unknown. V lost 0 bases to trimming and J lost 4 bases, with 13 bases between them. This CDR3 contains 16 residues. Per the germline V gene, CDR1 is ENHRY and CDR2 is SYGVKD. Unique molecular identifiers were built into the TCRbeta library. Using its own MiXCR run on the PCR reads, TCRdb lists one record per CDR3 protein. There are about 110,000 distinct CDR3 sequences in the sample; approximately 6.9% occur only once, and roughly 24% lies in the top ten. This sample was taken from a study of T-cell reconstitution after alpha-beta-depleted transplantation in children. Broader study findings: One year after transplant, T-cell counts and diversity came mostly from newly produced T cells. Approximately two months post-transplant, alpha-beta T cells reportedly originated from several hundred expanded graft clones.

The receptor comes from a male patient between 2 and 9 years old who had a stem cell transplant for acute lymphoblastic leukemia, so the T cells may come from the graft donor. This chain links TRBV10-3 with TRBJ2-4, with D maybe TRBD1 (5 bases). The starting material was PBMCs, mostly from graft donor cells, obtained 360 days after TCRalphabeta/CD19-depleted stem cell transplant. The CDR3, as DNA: TGTGCCATCAGTGAGTCACGGCAGGGCCCTAAAAACATTCAGTACTTC. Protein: CAISESRQGPKNIQYF.